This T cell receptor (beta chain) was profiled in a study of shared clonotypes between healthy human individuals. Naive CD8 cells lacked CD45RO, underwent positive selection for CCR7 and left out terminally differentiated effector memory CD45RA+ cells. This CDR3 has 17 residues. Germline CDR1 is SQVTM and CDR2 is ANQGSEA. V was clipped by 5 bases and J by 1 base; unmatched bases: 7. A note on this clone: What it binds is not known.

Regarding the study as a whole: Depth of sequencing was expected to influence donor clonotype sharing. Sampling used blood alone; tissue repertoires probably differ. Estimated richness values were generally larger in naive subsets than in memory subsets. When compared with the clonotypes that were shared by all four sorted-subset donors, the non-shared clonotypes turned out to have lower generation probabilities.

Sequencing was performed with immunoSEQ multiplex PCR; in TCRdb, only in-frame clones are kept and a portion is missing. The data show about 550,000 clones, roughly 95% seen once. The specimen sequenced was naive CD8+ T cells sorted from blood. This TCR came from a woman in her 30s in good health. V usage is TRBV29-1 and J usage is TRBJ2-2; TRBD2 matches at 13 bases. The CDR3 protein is CSVTSGRAGENTGELFF. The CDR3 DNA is TGCAGCGTTACTAGCGGGAGGGCCGGGGAGAACACCGGGGAGCTGTTTTTT.